The entry below describes one T cell receptor beta chain. Library preparation (for TCRbeta) was performed with unique molecular identifiers. One entry per CDR3 protein, called by TCRdb with MiXCR from the PCR reads. The repertoire holds approximately 490,000 distinct CDR3 sequences, about 11% seen once, with 2% in the top ten. These data are taken from a study of T-cell reconstitution after alpha-beta-depleted transplantation in children. Germline CDR1 SQVTM, CDR2 ANQGSEA. This CDR3 is 15 amino acids long. Trimming at V came to 4 bases and at J to 5 bases, leaving 12 bases not matched to a gene. The V gene is TRBV29-1, the J gene TRBJ2-3; 7 bases map to TRBD2. The TCR comes from a child aged 2-15 years with inherited bone marrow failure, due to receive a stem cell transplant. The source was PBMCs, collected before TCRalphabeta/CD19-depleted stem cell transplant. The CDR3 bases are TGCAGCGTTGGGTTTGGAAGCGGGACGGTAGATACGCAGTATTTT. Its protein is CSVGFGSGTVDTQYF.